A single sample is the source of the 28 T cell receptor beta chains below, sequenced in a study of beta chain features in type 1 diabetes. Expressed TCRB transcripts were sequenced because the entire RNA isolate underwent reverse transcription. Here immunoSEQ multiplex PCR was the method, and the copy in TCRdb shows in-frame clones only, minus some. Of 240,000 or so clones in the sample, approximately 70% are singletons; the top ten hold almost 0.055%. Sequenced: naive CD4+ T cells from blood. The receptors derive from a man aged 30 to 39 in good health.

The CDR3 sequence: CASSPGRTSGIDTQYF. The CDR3 DNA follows: TGCGCCAGCAGTCCCGGACGGACTAGCGGGATCGATACGCAGTATTTT. The J gene is TRBJ2-3, the V gene TRBV23-1, with 12 bases identical to TRBD2. TRBV23-1 is classed as an ORF, of uncertain function. Trimming took 4 bases from V and 6 from J; bases not matched to a gene: 8. The CDR3 is 16 amino acids.

The V gene is TRBV13, the J gene TRBJ2-3; D may be TRBD2 (6 bases). Deletions cut 0 bases from V and 1 base from J, with 17 bases between. Germline CDR1 and CDR2: PRHDT and FYEKMQ (reference sequence). The CDR3 is made up of 18 amino acids. The CDR3 nucleotides are TGTGCCAGCAGCTTAGGCCTAGGATCAAGGAGGGGCACAGATACGCAGTATTTT. Translation gives CASSLGLGSRRGTDTQYF. Full variable domain (rest looked up from reference TRBV13 and TRBJ2-3): AAGVIQSPRHLIKEKRETATLKCYPIPRHDTVYWYQQGPGQDPQFLISFYEKMQSDKGSIPDRFSAQQFSDYHSELNMSSLELGDSALYFCASSLGLGSRRGTDTQYFGPGTRLTVL.

This sequence joins TRBV2 and TRBJ1-5; D remains unclear. The V gene lost 1 base and the J gene lost 4 bases, with 8 bases spanning the gap. This CDR3 has 14 residues. The germline gives CDR1 SNHLY, CDR2 FYNNEI. As DNA, the CDR3 is TGTGCCAGCAGTGAAGGAAGATCAAATCAGCCCCAGCATTTT. Protein: CASSEGRSNQPQHF.

Concerning this clone: The same CDR3 is also encoded by other DNA sequences in this sample. V gene TRBV5-4 combines with J gene TRBJ2-7; either TRBD1 or TRBD2 may fit D (5 bases each). The CDR3 loop spans 13 amino acids. The germline V gene has CDR1 SGHNT and CDR2 YYREEE (reference sequence). V dropped 4 bases and J dropped 4 bases, with 12 bases sitting between them. CDR3: CASSPGTEYEQYF. CDR3 DNA sequence: TGTGCCAGCAGCCCGGGGACGGAATACGAGCAGTACTTC.

This clone was picked up one time. V and J are TRBV5-1 and TRBJ2-1; D remains ambiguous. The CDR3 consists of 11 residues. CDR1 and CDR2 from the germline V gene are SGHRS and YFSETQ. Deletions cut 6 bases from V and 13 bases from J, with 14 bases between. CDR3 sequence reads: CASTVSGPQFF. CDR3 DNA: TGCGCCAGCACCGTATCCGGGCCTCAGTTCTTC.

This clone has just one count. The J gene is TRBJ2-1, the V gene TRBV11-2; tentative D call: TRBD2 (5 bases). V gave up 4 bases and J gave up 1 base, with 14 bases separating them. The V gene's germline CDR1 is SGHAT and CDR2 FQNNGV. This CDR3 has 16 residues. CDR3 amino acids: CASSSYTSRSYNEQFF. DNA for the CDR3: TGTGCCAGCAGCTCCTATACTAGTCGGTCCTACAATGAGCAGTTCTTC.

The count of this clone is one. The chain employs TRBV25-1 and TRBJ2-1; 8 bases align to TRBD1. CDR1 MGHDK and CDR2 SYGVNS come from the germline V gene. This CDR3 spans 18 amino acids. J lost 7 bases, V lost 4 bases, and 18 bases had no gene match. The CDR3 DNA sequence: TGTGCCAGCAGTGCCAGCGACGGGGTAGGACAGGGTTGGAATGAGCAGTTCTTC. As protein: CASSASDGVGQGWNEQFF.

This clone has just a few counts. This chain links TRBV10-3 with TRBJ1-6; D is uncertain. Trimming left V 8 bases short and J 6 bases short, with 14 bases between. Germline-derived CDR1 and CDR2 are ENHRY and SYGVKD. The CDR3 is 14 amino acids. CDR3 in amino acids: CAIQEARSNSPLHF. CDR3 in DNA: TGTGCCATCCAGGAGGCACGTTCTAATTCACCCCTCCACTTT.

The gene calls are TRBV10-1 and TRBJ2-7; no clear D. Per germline, CDR1 WNHNN and CDR2 SYGVQD (reference sequence). The CDR3 extends over 11 amino acids. V was clipped by 4 bases and J by 4 bases, with 5 bases between them. CDR3 loop: CASSVGYEQYF. The CDR3 nucleotides read TGCGCCAGCAGTGTCGGGTACGAGCAGTACTTC.

Comments on this clone: Other nucleotide sequences from this sample produce the same CDR3. This rearrangement joins TRBV30 to TRBJ2-5; D ambiguous. Germline V gene lookup returns CDR1 GTSNPN and CDR2 SVGIG (reference sequence). Trimming took 0 bases from V and 4 from J, leaving 3 bases between them. The CDR3 sequence is 11 residues long. In DNA form, the CDR3 reads TGTGCCTGGAGTGTCGCAGAGACCCAGTACTTC. Translated: CAWSVAETQYF.

Comment on this clone: Other nucleotide sequences from this sample produce the same CDR3. The V gene is TRBV7-2, the J gene TRBJ2-7, with TRBD1 identical over 7 bases. This CDR3 comprises 13 residues. Unmatched junction bases numbered 5, after V lost 5 bases and J lost 4 bases. The V gene's germline CDR1 is SGHTA and CDR2 FQGNSA. The CDR3: CASSPGTEYEQYF. For the CDR3, the DNA is TGTGCCAGCAGCCCAGGGACAGAATACGAGCAGTACTTC. Combining the CDR3 with reference TRBV7-2 and TRBJ2-7 gives the whole variable domain GAGVSQSPSNKVTEKGKDVELRCDPISGHTALYWYRQSLGQGLEFLIYFQGNSAPDKSGLPSDRFSAERTGGSVSTLTIQRTQQEDSAVYLCASSPGTEYEQYFGPGTRLTVT.

The genes are TRBV2 and TRBJ2-7; D perhaps matches TRBD2 (5 bases). Trimming cost V 6 bases and J 3 bases, with 12 bases left between them. The CDR3 covers 13 residues. CDR1 and CDR2 (germline): SNHLY, FYNNEI. The chain's CDR3 is CASRRVEGYEQYF. The DNA of the CDR3 is TGTGCCAGCAGGAGAGTAGAGGGCTACGAGCAGTACTTC.

CDR3 in DNA: TGTGCCAGTAGTGTCGGCGACACAGATACGCAGTATTTT. Translation: CASSVGDTDTQYF. The rearrangement links TRBV19 to TRBJ2-3; D gene ambiguous. There are 13 residues in the CDR3. V was trimmed by 5 bases and J by 2 bases, leaving 8 bases between them. Germline values: CDR1 LNHDA, CDR2 SQIVND (reference sequence).

This clone has only a few counts. Other DNA sequences in the same sample also yield this CDR3. This chain joins TRBV29-1 and TRBJ2-3, with a weak D call TRBD2 (6 bases). The CDR3 has 13 residues. V lost 6 bases and J 3 bases, leaving 13 bases between the germline ends. Germline-derived CDR1 and CDR2 are SQVTM and ANQGSEA. As DNA, the CDR3 is TGCAGCGTAGCAGGGAGGTCTACAGATACGCAGTATTTT. Protein: CSVAGRSTDTQYF.

This clone was seen a few times. Other DNA sequences of this sample code for an identical CDR3. This chain uses TRBV5-1 with TRBJ2-1; TRBD1 is a possible D gene (6 bases). The germline V and J ends were trimmed by 2 bases and 0 bases, with 9 bases remaining between them. CDR1 and CDR2 (germline): SGHRS, YFSETQ. The CDR3 loop spans 15 amino acids. CDR3 amino acids: CASSLTDSSYNEQFF. In nucleotides, the CDR3 is TGCGCCAGCAGCTTAACGGACAGCTCCTACAATGAGCAGTTCTTC.

The rearrangement links TRBV29-1 to TRBJ2-3, with a weak D call TRBD2 (6 bases). Trimming left V 4 bases short and J 6 bases short, with 14 bases between. The germline V gene has CDR1 SQVTM and CDR2 ANQGSEA. This CDR3 has 13 residues. CDR3 loop: CSVGIRLVDTQYF. The DNA for the CDR3 is TGCAGCGTTGGGATAAGACTAGTGGATACGCAGTATTTT.

This chain joins TRBV5-1 and TRBJ2-3; D unresolved. CDR3 length: 17 amino acids. V was shortened by 5 bases and J by 0 bases, with 19 bases between the two germline ends. Germline V gene data show CDR1 as SGHRS and CDR2 as YFSETQ. In DNA, the CDR3 is TGCGCCAGCAGGCATCCGGGCGTACTTACCAGCACAGATACGCAGTATTTT. Translated, it gives CASRHPGVLTSTDTQYF. The variable domain in full, with the rest retrieved from reference TRBV5-1 and TRBJ2-3, is KAGVTQTPRYLIKTRGQQVTLSCSPISGHRSVSWYQQTPGQGLQFLFEYFSETQRNKGNFPGRFSGRQFSNSRSEMNVSTLELGDSALYLCASRHPGVLTSTDTQYFGPGTRLTVL.

This clone came up a few times. CDR3: CASSTDSINQPQHF. Here the CDR3 DNA reads TGTGCCAGCAGCACCGACAGCATCAATCAGCCCCAGCATTTT. V usage is TRBV7-9 and J usage is TRBJ1-5; the D gene is possibly TRBD1 (5 bases). CDR3 length: 14 amino acids. From germline, CDR1 is SEHNR and CDR2 FQNEAQ (reference sequence). Trimming removed 5 bases at V and 3 bases at J, with 11 bases between.

The chain has TRBV7-6 and TRBJ2-3; D ambiguous. The V gene's germline CDR1 is SGHVS and CDR2 FNYEAQ. The V end was cut by 6 bases, the J end by 3 bases, with 13 bases between. The CDR3 has 14 residues. CDR3 in amino acids: CASSRSGRTDTQYF. The CDR3 DNA reads TGTGCCAGCAGTCGCTCAGGCAGAACAGATACGCAGTATTTT.

The chain carries TRBV7-9 and TRBJ1-5; TRBD1 matches at 8 bases. The trim removed 5 bases at V and 6 bases at J, leaving 12 bases unmatched. The CDR3 covers 16 residues. The germline V gene has CDR1 SEHNR and CDR2 FQNEAQ (reference sequence). The CDR3 loop reads CASSPPGQGRSQPQHF. CDR3 coding DNA: TGTGCCAGCAGCCCTCCCGGACAGGGTAGGAGTCAGCCCCAGCATTTT.

The chain combines TRBV9 with TRBJ2-1; possibly TRBD1 for D (6 bases). This CDR3 is 16 amino acids long. Germline-derived CDR1 and CDR2 are SGDLS and YYNGEE. The V and J ends lost 4 bases and 0 bases respectively, with 14 bases between them. In DNA form, the CDR3 reads TGTGCCAGCAGCCCCCAGGGGCAAAGCTCCTACAATGAGCAGTTCTTC. It encodes CASSPQGQSSYNEQFF.

This clone has a handful of counts. The chain combines TRBV15 with TRBJ2-3, with no clear D. Looked up from germline, CDR1 is LNHNV and CDR2 is YYDKDF (reference sequence). Trimming took 8 bases from V and 0 from J, leaving 6 bases between them. The CDR3 is made up of 12 amino acids. CDR3 bases: TGTGCCACCTCCTACAGCACAGATACGCAGTATTTT. Residues: CATSYSTDTQYF. The whole variable domain, filled in from reference TRBV15 and TRBJ2-3, reads DAMVIQNPRYQVTQFGKPVTLSCSQTLNHNVMYWYQQKSSQAPKLLFHYYDKDFNNEADTPDNFQSRRPNTSFCFLDIRSPGLGDTAMYLCATSYSTDTQYFGPGTRLTVL.

The rearrangement links TRBV30 to TRBJ2-1, with D unclear. The ends were cut back, 1 base at V and 5 bases at J, with 9 bases in the middle. Germline V CDR1 and CDR2: GTSNPN, SVGIG (reference sequence). There are 13 residues in the CDR3. The CDR3 loop is CAWSGSADNEQFF. CDR3 DNA sequence: TGTGCCTGGAGTGGGAGTGCAGACAATGAGCAGTTCTTC.

The chain employs TRBV5-1 and TRBJ2-1; 7 nucleotides agree with TRBD2. Per germline, CDR1 SGHRS and CDR2 YFSETQ. The CDR3 runs to 17 residues. V dropped 4 bases and J dropped 0; count of bases not matched to a gene: 10. The CDR3 sequence: CASSLWTRLSSYNEQFF. The DNA for the CDR3 is TGCGCCAGCAGCCTCTGGACTAGGCTAAGCTCCTACAATGAGCAGTTCTTC.

V gene TRBV29-1 combines with J gene TRBJ2-4; 11 bases fit TRBD2. V lost 4 bases, J lost 0 bases, and 8 bases stayed unmatched. The CDR3 sequence is 17 residues long. Germline loops: CDR1 SQVTM, CDR2 ANQGSEA. CDR3: CSVGGTSGTLAKNIQYF. CDR3 DNA: TGCAGCGTTGGGGGGACTAGCGGTACCTTAGCCAAAAACATTCAGTACTTC.

This sequence joins TRBV5-1 and TRBJ2-7; tentative D call: TRBD1 (6 bases). CDR1 and CDR2 (germline): SGHRS, YFSETQ. V lost 3 bases to trimming and J lost 7 bases, with 8 bases between them. CDR3 length: 11 amino acids. CDR3 bases: TGCGCCAGCAGCTCGGGGACAGAGCAGTACTTC. It translates to CASSSGTEQYF.

This clone was recorded a few times. The rearrangement joins TRBV30 to TRBJ2-1, with D perhaps given as TRBD1 or TRBD2 (5 bases each). Germline V gives CDR1 GTSNPN, CDR2 SVGIG (reference sequence). The length of the CDR3 is 13 residues. V gave up 0 bases and J gave up 7 bases, with 10 bases separating them. This CDR3 is CAWSVGDENEQFF. The DNA for the CDR3 is TGTGCCTGGAGTGTAGGGGACGAGAATGAGCAGTTCTTC.

The rearrangement joins TRBV25-1 to TRBJ2-7; 11 bases match TRBD2. J gave up 6 bases and V 5 bases, and 9 bases lay outside the gene matches. The germline CDR1 and CDR2 sequences are MGHDK and SYGVNS. This CDR3 has 15 residues. The CDR3 region has the DNA TGTGCCAGCAGTCGAGGACTAGCGGGTATCCTCGAGCAGTACTTC. It is translated as CASSRGLAGILEQYF.